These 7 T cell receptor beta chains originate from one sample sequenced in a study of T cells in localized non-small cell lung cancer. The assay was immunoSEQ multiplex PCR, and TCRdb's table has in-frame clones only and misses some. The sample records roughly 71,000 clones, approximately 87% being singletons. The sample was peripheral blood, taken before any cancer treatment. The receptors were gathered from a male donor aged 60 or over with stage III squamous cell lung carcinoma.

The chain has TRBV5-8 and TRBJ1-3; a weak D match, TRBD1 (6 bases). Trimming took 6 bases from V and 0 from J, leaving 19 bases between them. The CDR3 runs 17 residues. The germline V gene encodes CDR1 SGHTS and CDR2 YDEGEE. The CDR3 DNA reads TGTGCCAGCACTCACAGTAGGGGGGCCGGCTCTGGAAACACCATATATTTT. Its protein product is CASTHSRGAGSGNTIYF.

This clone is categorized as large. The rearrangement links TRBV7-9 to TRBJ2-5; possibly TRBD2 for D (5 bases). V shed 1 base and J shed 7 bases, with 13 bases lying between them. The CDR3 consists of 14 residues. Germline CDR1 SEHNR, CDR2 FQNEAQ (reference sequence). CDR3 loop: CASSLVGSEGTQYF. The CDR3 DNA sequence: TGTGCCAGCAGCTTAGTGGGCTCAGAGGGGACCCAGTACTTC.

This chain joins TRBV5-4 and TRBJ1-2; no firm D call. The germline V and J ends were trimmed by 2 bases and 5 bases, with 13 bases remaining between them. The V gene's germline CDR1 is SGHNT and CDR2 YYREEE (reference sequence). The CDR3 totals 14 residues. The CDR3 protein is CASSLKDLSYGYTF. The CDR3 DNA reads TGTGCCAGCAGCTTAAAGGACCTTTCGTATGGCTACACCTTC.

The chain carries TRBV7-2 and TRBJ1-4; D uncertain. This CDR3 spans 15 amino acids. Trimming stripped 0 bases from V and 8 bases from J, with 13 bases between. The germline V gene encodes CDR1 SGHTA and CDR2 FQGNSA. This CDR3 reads CASSLATGSNEKLFF. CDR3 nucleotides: TGTGCCAGCAGCTTAGCGACGGGGTCGAACGAAAAACTGTTTTTT.

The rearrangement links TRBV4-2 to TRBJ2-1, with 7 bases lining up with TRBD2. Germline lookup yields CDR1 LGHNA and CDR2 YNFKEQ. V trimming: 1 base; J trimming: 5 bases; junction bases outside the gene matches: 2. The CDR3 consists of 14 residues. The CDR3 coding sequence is TGTGCCAGCAGCCAAGTGGGAGGGAACAATGAGCAGTTCTTC. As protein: CASSQVGGNNEQFF.

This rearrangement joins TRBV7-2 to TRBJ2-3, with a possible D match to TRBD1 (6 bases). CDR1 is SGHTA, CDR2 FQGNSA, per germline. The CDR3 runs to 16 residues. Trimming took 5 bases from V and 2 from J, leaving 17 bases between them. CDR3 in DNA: TGTGCCAGCAGCCGAAGGAGGCAGGGGTACACAGATACGCAGTATTTT. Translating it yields CASSRRRQGYTDTQYF.

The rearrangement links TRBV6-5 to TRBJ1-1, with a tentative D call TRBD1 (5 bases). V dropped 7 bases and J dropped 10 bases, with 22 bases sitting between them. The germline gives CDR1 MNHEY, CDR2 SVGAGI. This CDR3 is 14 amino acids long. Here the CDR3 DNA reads TGTGCCAGCACCAAAACCGGGACCTCAAGGGGAGCTTTCTTT. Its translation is CASTKTGTSRGAFF.